This TCR beta chain was retrieved from a study of T cell responses to AZD1222 COVID-19 vaccine. Whole-study results and caveats: The peak T cell response came first, and repertoires were sampled only after it.

Germline CDR1 is SGHTA and CDR2 is FQGNSA. Trimming removed 4 bases at V and 0 bases at J, with 12 bases between. This CDR3 spans 15 amino acids. The repertoire was sequenced with immunoSEQ multiplex PCR; TCRdb's copy has only in-frame clones and lacks some. The top ten clones hold roughly 7.8% of a sample with over 85,000 clones, approximately 90% of them seen once. As regards this clone: Its specificity is unknown.

This specimen consisted of peripheral blood, obtained on day 0 of AZD1222 vaccination. The chain is built from TRBV7-2 and TRBJ1-1; D is ambiguous. This TCR was sampled from an adult in good health. Here the CDR3 reads CASSSQGQLNTEAFF. CDR3 sequence (DNA): TGTGCCAGCAGCTCCCAAGGGCAACTGAACACTGAAGCTTTCTTT.